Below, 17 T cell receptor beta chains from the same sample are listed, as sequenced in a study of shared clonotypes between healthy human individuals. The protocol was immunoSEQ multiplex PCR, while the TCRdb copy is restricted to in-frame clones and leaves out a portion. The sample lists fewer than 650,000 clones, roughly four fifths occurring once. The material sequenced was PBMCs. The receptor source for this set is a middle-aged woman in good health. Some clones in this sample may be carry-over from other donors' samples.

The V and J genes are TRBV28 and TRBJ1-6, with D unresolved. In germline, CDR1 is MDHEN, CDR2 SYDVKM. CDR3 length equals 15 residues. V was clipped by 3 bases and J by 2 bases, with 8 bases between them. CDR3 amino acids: CASSFVTAYNSPLHF. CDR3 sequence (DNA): TGTGCCAGCAGTTTTGTCACAGCCTATAATTCACCCCTCCACTTT.

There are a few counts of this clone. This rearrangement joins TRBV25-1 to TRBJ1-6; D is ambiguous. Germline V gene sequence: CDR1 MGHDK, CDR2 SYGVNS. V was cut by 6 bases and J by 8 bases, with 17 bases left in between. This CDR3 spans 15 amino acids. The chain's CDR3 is CASSFSWRADSPLHF. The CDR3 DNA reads TGTGCCAGCAGCTTCTCTTGGAGGGCCGATTCACCCCTCCACTTT.

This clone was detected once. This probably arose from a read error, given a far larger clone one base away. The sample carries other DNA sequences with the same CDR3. CDR3: CASSLGQTLNQPQHF. The CDR3 DNA follows: TGTGCCAGCAGCTTGGGCCAGACGCTGAATCAGCCCCAGCATTTT. V and J are TRBV5-8 and TRBJ1-5; D gene uncertain. CDR1 and CDR2 from the germline V gene are SGHTS and YDEGEE. The CDR3 sequence is 15 residues long. The V end lost 0 bases, the J end lost 4 bases, and 11 bases lay between the germline ends.

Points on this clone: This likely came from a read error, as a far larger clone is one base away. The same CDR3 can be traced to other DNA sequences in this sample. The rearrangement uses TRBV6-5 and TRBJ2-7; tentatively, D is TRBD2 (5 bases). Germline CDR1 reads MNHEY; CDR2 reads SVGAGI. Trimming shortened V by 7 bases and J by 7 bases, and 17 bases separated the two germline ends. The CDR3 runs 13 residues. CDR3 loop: CASKWRSLGEQYF. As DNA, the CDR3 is TGTGCCAGCAAATGGAGGAGCCTTGGGGAGCAGTACTTC.

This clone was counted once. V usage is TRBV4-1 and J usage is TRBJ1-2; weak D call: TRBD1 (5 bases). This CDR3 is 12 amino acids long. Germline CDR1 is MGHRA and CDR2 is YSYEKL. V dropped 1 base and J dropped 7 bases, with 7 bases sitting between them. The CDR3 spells CASSQVGGGYTF. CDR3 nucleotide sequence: TGCGCCAGCAGCCAAGTCGGGGGTGGCTACACCTTC.

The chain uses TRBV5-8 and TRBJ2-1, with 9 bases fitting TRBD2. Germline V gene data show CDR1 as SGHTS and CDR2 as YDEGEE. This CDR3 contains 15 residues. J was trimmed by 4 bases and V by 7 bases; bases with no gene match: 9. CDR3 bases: TGTGCCAGCCTCCTTGGGACTAGCTCATACAATGAGCAGTTCTTC. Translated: CASLLGTSSYNEQFF.

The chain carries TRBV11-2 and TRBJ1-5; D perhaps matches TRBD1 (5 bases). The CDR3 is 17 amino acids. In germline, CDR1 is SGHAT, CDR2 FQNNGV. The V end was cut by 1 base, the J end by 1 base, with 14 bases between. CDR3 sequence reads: CASSLVSQGRSNQPQHF. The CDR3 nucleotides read TGTGCCAGCAGCTTAGTCTCTCAGGGAAGAAGCAATCAGCCCCAGCATTTT.

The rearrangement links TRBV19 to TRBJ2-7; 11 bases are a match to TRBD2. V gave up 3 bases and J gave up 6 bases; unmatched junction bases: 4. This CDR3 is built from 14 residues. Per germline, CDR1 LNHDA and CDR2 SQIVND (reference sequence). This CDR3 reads CASSIPGTSGEQYF. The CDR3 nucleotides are TGTGCCAGTAGTATCCCCGGGACTAGCGGCGAGCAGTACTTC.

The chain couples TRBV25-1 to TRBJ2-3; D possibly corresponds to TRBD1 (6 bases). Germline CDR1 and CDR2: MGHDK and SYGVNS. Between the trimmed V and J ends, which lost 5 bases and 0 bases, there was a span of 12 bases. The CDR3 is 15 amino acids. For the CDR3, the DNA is TGTGCCAGCAGTCCACACAGGGATAGCACAGATACGCAGTATTTT. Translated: CASSPHRDSTDTQYF.

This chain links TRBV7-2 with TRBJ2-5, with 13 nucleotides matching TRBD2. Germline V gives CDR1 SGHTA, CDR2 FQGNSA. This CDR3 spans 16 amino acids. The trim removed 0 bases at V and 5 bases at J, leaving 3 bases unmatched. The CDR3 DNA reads TGTGCCAGCAGCTTAGCGGGACTAGCGGGAAGTGAGACCCAGTACTTC. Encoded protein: CASSLAGLAGSETQYF. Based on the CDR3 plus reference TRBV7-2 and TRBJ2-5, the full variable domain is GAGVSQSPSNKVTEKGKDVELRCDPISGHTALYWYRQSLGQGLEFLIYFQGNSAPDKSGLPSDRFSAERTGGSVSTLTIQRTQQEDSAVYLCASSLAGLAGSETQYFGPGTRLLVL.

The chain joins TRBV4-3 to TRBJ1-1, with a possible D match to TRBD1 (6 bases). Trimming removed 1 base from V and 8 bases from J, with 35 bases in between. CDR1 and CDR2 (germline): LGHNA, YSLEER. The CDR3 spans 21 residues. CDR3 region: CASSQVWGASVLMDAKDEAFF. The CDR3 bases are TGCGCCAGCAGCCAAGTGTGGGGGGCTTCGGTTCTAATGGACGCGAAAGACGAAGCTTTCTTT.

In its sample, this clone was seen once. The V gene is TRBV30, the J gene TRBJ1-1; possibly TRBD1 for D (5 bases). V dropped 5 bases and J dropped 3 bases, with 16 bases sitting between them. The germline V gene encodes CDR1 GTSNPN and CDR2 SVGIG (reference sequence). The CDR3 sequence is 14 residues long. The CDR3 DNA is TGTGCCTGGGAATATGGGGGGTCGGACACTGAAGCTTTCTTT. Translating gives CAWEYGGSDTEAFF.

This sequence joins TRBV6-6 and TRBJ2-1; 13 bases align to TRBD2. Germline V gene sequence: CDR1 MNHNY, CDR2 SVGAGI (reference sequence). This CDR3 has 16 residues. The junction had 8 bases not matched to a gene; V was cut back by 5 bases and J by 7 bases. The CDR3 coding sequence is TGTGCCAGCAGTCAGAGACTAGCGGGAGGTGGTAATGAGCAGTTCTTC. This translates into CASSQRLAGGGNEQFF.

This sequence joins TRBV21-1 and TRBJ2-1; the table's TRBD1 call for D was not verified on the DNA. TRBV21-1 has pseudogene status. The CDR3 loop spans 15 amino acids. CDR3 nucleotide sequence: TGTGCCAGCAGCAAAGCGGGGACACCTCTTCCTGAGCAGTTCTTC. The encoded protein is CASSKAGTPLPEQFF.

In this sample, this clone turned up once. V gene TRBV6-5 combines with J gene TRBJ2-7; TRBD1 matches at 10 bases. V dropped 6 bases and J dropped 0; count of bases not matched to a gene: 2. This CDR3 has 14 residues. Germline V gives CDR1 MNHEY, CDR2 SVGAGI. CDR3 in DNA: TGTGCCAGCAGAGGACAGGGGGGCTCCTACGAGCAGTACTTC. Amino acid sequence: CASRGQGGSYEQYF.

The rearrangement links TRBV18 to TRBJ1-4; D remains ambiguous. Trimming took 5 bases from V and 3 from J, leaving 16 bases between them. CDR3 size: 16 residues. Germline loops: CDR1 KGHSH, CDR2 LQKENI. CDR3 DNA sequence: TGTGCCAGCTCATCCTTACCGGGATCCTCTAATGAAAAACTGTTTTTT. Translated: CASSSLPGSSNEKLFF.

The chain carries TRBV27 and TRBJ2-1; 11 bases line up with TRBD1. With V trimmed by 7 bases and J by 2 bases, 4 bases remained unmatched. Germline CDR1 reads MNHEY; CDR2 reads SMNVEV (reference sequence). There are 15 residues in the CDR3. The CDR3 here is CASKRTGGAYNEQFF. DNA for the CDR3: TGTGCCAGCAAACGGACAGGGGGCGCCTACAATGAGCAGTTCTTC.